The present entry profiles one T cell receptor beta chain with its context. What antigen it recognizes has not been identified. Each CD8+ T cell subset was flow-sorted in triplicate, with 250,000 to 350,000 cells per subset placed directly into RLT lysis buffer. Naive CD8+ T cells were defined stringently as CD45RO-CCR7+CD27+CD95- to exclude memory contaminants. Standard density gradient centrifugation was used to isolate peripheral blood mononuclear cells from buffy coats. Naive CXCR3-negative and CXCR3-positive CD8+ T cells were flow-sorted on a FACSAria III. An RNeasy Mini Kit was used to extract total RNA from the sorted cells. Counted from cysteine to phenylalanine, this CDR3 has 14 amino acids. The DNA is not on file. The germline V gene (reference sequence) gives CDR1 as LGHDT and CDR2 as YNNKEL. This record comes from a study of CXCR3-negative and CXCR3-positive naive CD8 T cells (dated by TCRdb to the late 2010s). Regarding the study in general: In total, about 135 million TRB reads were obtained, corresponding to roughly 1.5 +/- 0.3 million reads per library. Data from about 10 donors, pooled across two independent experiments, went into the diversity and physicochemical repertoire analyses. For the TRBV-TRBJ cluster analysis, the naive subsets came from 5 donors, while the memory cells came from 3 donors.

The full study reports these points: Because surface CD5, which is linked to self-reactivity in mice, was comparable between the naive subsets, TCR interaction strength was also inferred from TRB CDR3 physicochemical properties. Within the same donor, TRBV-TRBJ usage looked similar between naive CXCR3-negative and CXCR3-positive cells, but memory cells had distinct patterns. Both naive subsets had comparably high repertoire diversity, while memory CD8+ T cells had much lower repertoire diversity. CXCR3 expression partially decreased after cryopreservation, so most assays used freshly isolated PBMCs. Compared with CXCR3-negative naive cells, CXCR3-positive naive cells had TRB CDR3s with higher hydrophobicity (lower Kidera factor 4), lower energy, and higher strength and volume indices.

This sample was sequenced with a NextSeq 550. The Human TCR Profiling Kit (MiLaboratory) was used to make UMI-labeled 5' RACE TRB cDNA libraries. The full amount of extracted RNA was used for cDNA synthesis, and the full amount of resulting cDNA was used for PCR amplification. Libraries were prepared in parallel with an identical number of PCR cycles. The authors' pipeline ran thus. MIGEC and MiXCR extracted about 50,000 +/- 10,000 unique UMI-labeled TRB cDNA molecules per library, requiring at least two reads per UMI. An average of around 40,000 +/- 10,000 functional in-frame TRB CDR3 nucleotide clonotypes without stop codons was found per library. After downsampling to 5000 UMI-labeled TRB molecules per sample, diversity metrics such as normalized Shannon-Wiener and Chao1 were calculated in VDJtools. For the central five CDR3 residues, VDJtools calculated physicochemical properties weighted by clonotype size, namely interaction energy, strength, volume and Kidera factor 4. TCRdb reprocessed the raw reads; every CDR3 protein sequence is a single record, and DNA is not supplied. The authors' filters were not applied to this entry. The sample's table covers approximately 70,000 distinct CDR3 sequences. Of the sample, around 1.5% falls within the top ten clones.

The sample comprised naive CXCR3- CD8+ T cells from blood. The cell subset or site label, as the study defines it: CD45RO-CCR7+CD27+CD95- naive CD8+ T cells lacking CXCR3 (TNR3-). The TCR originated in a human donor in good health. Some clones in this sample may be carry-over from other donors' samples. The receptor chain draws on TRBV3-1 and TRBJ2-5; TCRdb lists TRBD1, though no DNA is available to test this call. The CDR3 corresponds to CASSQESGEETQYF.